This T cell receptor (beta chain) originates from a study of blood T cell repertoires in COVID-19. All enrollees were about 18 to 100 years old and from under 25 US areas. J gave up 0 bases and V 2 bases, and 5 bases lay outside the gene matches. Germline CDR1 reads MNHEY; CDR2 reads SVGAGI. This CDR3 region has 16 residues. Libraries were prepared by immunoSEQ multiplex PCR; TCRdb keeps only in-frame clonotypes and omits some of them. The data show about 280,000 clones, around 90% seen once. V and J are TRBV6-5 and TRBJ2-7, with 9 bases identical to TRBD2. Sequenced: PBMCs or T cells enriched from blood (not recorded which). This TCR came from a woman aged 40-49 years who had recovered from COVID-19. The CDR3 DNA follows: TGTGCCAGCAGTTACCGTGGTAGCGGGAGCTCCTACGAGCAGTACTTC. As protein: CASSYRGSGSSYEQYF.